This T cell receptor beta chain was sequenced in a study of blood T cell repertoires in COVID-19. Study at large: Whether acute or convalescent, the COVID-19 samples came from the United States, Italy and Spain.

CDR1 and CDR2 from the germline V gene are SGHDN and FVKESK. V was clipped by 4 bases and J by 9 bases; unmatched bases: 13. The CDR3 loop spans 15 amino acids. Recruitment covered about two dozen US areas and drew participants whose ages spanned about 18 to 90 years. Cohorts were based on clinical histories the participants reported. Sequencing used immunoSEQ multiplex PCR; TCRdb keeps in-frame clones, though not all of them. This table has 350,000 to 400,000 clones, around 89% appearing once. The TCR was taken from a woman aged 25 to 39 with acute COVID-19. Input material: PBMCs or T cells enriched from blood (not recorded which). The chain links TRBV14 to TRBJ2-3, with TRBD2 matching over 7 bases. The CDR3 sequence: CASSPLGSGVDTQYF. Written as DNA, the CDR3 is TGTGCCAGCAGCCCGCTCGGGAGCGGGGTAGACACGCAGTATTTT.